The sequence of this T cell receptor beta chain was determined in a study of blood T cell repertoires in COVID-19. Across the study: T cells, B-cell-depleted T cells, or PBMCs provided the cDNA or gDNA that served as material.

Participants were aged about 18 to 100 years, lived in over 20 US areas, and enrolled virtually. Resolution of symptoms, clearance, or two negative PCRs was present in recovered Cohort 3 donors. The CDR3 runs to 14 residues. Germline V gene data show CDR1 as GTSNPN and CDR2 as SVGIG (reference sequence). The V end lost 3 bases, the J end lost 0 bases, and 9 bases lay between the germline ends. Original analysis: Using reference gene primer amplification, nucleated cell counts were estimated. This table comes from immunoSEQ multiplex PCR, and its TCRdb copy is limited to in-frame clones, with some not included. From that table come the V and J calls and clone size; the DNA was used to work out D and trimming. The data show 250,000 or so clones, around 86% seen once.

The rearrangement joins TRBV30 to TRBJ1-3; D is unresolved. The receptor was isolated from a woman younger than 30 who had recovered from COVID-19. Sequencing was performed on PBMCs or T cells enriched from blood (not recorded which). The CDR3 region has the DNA TGTGCCTGGAGCCCCCAAATCTCTGGAAACACCATATATTTT. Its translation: CAWSPQISGNTIYF.